This T cell receptor (beta chain) derives from a study of T-cell reconstitution after alpha-beta-depleted transplantation in children. The authors prepared the TCRbeta library with unique molecular identifiers. TCRdb re-called the PCR reads with MiXCR, one entry per CDR3 protein. The data contain approximately 350,000 distinct CDR3 sequences, about an eighth of them singletons. The germline gives CDR1 GTSNPN, CDR2 SVGIG (reference sequence). The J segment lost 10 bases and the V segment lost 2 bases, leaving 7 bases of the junction unmatched. This CDR3 comprises 12 residues. This clonotype was seen a handful of times.

The chain has TRBV30 and TRBJ1-2, with 7 bases that match TRBD1. This TCR was recovered from a human donor who donated a stem cell graft to a child with Fanconi anemia. The source material was PBMCs, sampled from the stem cell graft. CDR3 coding DNA: TGTGCCTGGAGTTCCACCGACAGGGACTACACCTTC. Protein: CAWSSTDRDYTF. The complete variable domain, with remaining parts taken from reference TRBV30 and TRBJ1-2, reads SQTIHQWPATLVQPVGSPLSLECTVEGTSNPNLYWYRQAAGRGLQLLFYSVGIGQISSEVPQNLSASRPQDRQFILSSKKLLLSDSGFYLCAWSSTDRDYTFGSGTRLTVV.